These 2 T cell receptor beta chains share one sample of origin, sequenced in a study of blood T cell repertoires in COVID-19. Sequenced by immunoSEQ multiplex PCR; TCRdb stores in-frame clones only, minus some. The table includes 30,000 or so clones, roughly four fifths detected once. The sequenced sample consisted of peripheral blood. Source of these receptors: an older man with active or convalescent COVID-19.

The rearrangement links TRBV7-2 to TRBJ2-3; possibly TRBD2 for D (6 bases). From germline, CDR1 is SGHTA and CDR2 FQGNSA. V was cut by 3 bases and J by 1 base, with 11 bases left in between. The CDR3 consists of 15 residues. In nucleotides, the CDR3 is TGTGCCAGCAGCTTGGCGGGACTCCGCACAGATACGCAGTATTTT. Translating it yields CASSLAGLRTDTQYF.

The chain couples TRBV6-5 to TRBJ2-1; TRBD2 agrees at 10 bases. This CDR3 is 15 amino acids long. Germline V lookup: CDR1 MNHEY, CDR2 SVGAGI. J gave up 5 bases and V 8 bases, and 9 bases lay outside the gene matches. Here the CDR3 reads CASQAGGQFNNEQFF. The CDR3 region has the DNA TGTGCCAGCCAAGCGGGAGGGCAATTTAACAATGAGCAGTTCTTC.